The 28 T cell receptor beta chains below were found in one sample sequenced in a study of cytomegalovirus exposure and HLA in healthy donors. The study ran its PCR with 60 Vbeta and 13 Jbeta primers. The protocol was immunoSEQ multiplex PCR, while the TCRdb copy is restricted to in-frame clones and leaves out a portion. This listing includes about 58,000 clones. Sequencing was carried out using PBMCs. Receptor source: a male donor in good health and CMV-seronegative.

The chain couples TRBV4-3 to TRBJ2-7; 8 bases match TRBD1. After removal of 0 bases from V and 1 base from J, the junction contained 5 bases not matched to a gene. CDR3 length equals 16 residues. Germline V lookup: CDR1 LGHNA, CDR2 YSLEER. The CDR3 coding sequence is TGCGCCAGCAGCCAAGAGCCGGGGGACAGGTCCTACGAGCAGTACTTC. Residues: CASSQEPGDRSYEQYF.

V and J are TRBV7-9 and TRBJ2-1, with TRBD1 matching over 7 bases. The CDR3 totals 19 residues. Germline loops: CDR1 SEHNR, CDR2 FQNEAQ (reference sequence). J gave up 2 bases and V 2 bases, and 15 bases lay outside the gene matches. CDR3 sequence reads: CASSLHGPSTGWTYNEQFF. The CDR3 DNA sequence: TGTGCCAGCAGCTTACATGGACCTTCGACAGGGTGGACCTACAATGAGCAGTTCTTC. The complete variable domain, with remaining parts taken from reference TRBV7-9 and TRBJ2-1, reads DTGVSQNPRHKITKRGQNVTFRCDPISEHNRLYWYRQTLGQGPEFLTYFQNEAQLEKSRLLSDRFSAERPKGSFSTLEIQRTEQGDSAMYLCASSLHGPSTGWTYNEQFFGPGTRLTVL.

The chain couples TRBV7-8 to TRBJ2-5; D is possibly TRBD2 (6 bases). V was clipped by 6 bases and J by 0 bases, with 8 bases between them. CDR3 length: 13 amino acids. CDR1 is SGHVS, CDR2 FQNEAQ, per germline. CDR3 residues: CASSWDYQETQYF. The CDR3 region has the DNA TGTGCCAGCAGTTGGGACTACCAAGAGACCCAGTACTTC.

The chain employs TRBV5-1 and TRBJ2-3; 11 bases match TRBD2. Losses at the gene ends were 1 base for V and 3 bases for J; bases not matched to a gene: 4. Germline CDR1 is SGHRS and CDR2 is YFSETQ. There are 16 residues in the CDR3. Written as DNA, the CDR3 is TGCGCCAGCAGCTTGCGGCTAGCGGGGGGTACAGATACGCAGTATTTT. Encoded protein: CASSLRLAGGTDTQYF.

The V gene is TRBV29-1, the J gene TRBJ2-1, with D unresolved. Germline CDR1 SQVTM, CDR2 ANQGSEA. V was cut by 0 bases and J by 0 bases, with 12 bases left in between. This CDR3 has 16 amino acids. The CDR3: CSVEDPSEDSYNEQFF. In DNA, the CDR3 is TGCAGCGTTGAAGATCCCTCAGAAGACTCCTACAATGAGCAGTTCTTC.

The rearrangement uses TRBV7-3 and TRBJ2-1; D is uncertain. V was shortened by 4 bases and J by 7 bases, with 11 bases between the two germline ends. The V gene's germline CDR1 is SGHTA and CDR2 FQGTGA. The length of the CDR3 is 13 residues. The CDR3 spells CASSSYSPNEQFF. The CDR3 DNA is TGTGCCAGCAGCTCCTACTCCCCGAATGAGCAGTTCTTC.

Points on this clone: One end of the junction is discordant with germline, which a read error may explain. This chain uses TRBV30 with TRBJ2-2; D is possibly TRBD1 (6 bases). CDR1 and CDR2 from the germline V gene are GTSNPN and SVGIG (reference sequence). This CDR3 spans 13 amino acids. This CDR3 reads CAWSVGGSGQLFF. CDR3 DNA sequence: TGTGCCTGGAGTGTAGGGGGATCCGGGCAGCTGTTTTTT.

This chain connects TRBV23-1 to TRBJ1-4, with a weak D call TRBD1 (5 bases). TRBV23-1 is given ORF status, its function remaining uncertain. The CDR3 is 15 residues long. The V end was cut by 2 bases, the J end by 5 bases, with 12 bases between. CDR3 sequence: CASSQRAGKNEKLFF. CDR3 coding DNA: TGCGCCAGCAGTCAAAGGGCAGGGAAAAATGAAAAACTGTTTTTT.

This chain connects TRBV4-1 to TRBJ2-7; 11 bases map to TRBD2. The CDR3 is 17 residues long. The V segment lost 3 bases and the J segment 2 bases; nucleotides outside the gene matches: 9. Germline values: CDR1 MGHRA, CDR2 YSYEKL. The CDR3 DNA reads TGCGCCAGCAGCCAGGGGATAGCGGGAGGGATTACCTACGAGCAGTACTTC. Amino acid sequence: CASSQGIAGGITYEQYF.

CDR3 in amino acids: CASSHTGLSTDTQYF. The CDR3 nucleotides are TGTGCCAGCAGTCACACAGGGCTTAGCACAGATACGCAGTATTTT. The rearrangement joins TRBV6-5 to TRBJ2-3, with TRBD1 as a possible D gene (6 bases). The CDR3 totals 15 residues. The V and J ends lost 5 bases and 0 bases respectively, with 12 bases between them. Germline V CDR1 and CDR2: MNHEY, SVGAGI.

The rearrangement joins TRBV5-1 to TRBJ2-1; D gene ambiguous. Germline CDR1 SGHRS, CDR2 YFSETQ. This CDR3 spans 14 amino acids. Trimming removed 0 bases from V and 2 bases from J, with 6 bases in between. The CDR3 DNA sequence: TGCGCCAGCAGCTTGGCCGCGACCTACAATGAGCAGTTCTTC. It translates to CASSLAATYNEQFF.

The chain joins TRBV4-2 to TRBJ2-7; a possible D gene is TRBD2 (6 bases). The germline V and J ends were trimmed by 1 base and 3 bases, with 10 bases remaining between them. This CDR3 region has 14 residues. CDR1 and CDR2 (germline): LGHNA, YNFKEQ. The DNA for the CDR3 is TGTGCCAGCAGCCAAGGAAGCGGGCGCTACGAGCAGTACTTC. The encoded protein is CASSQGSGRYEQYF.

This sequence joins TRBV6-5 and TRBJ2-1; no clear D. Per the germline V gene, CDR1 is MNHEY and CDR2 is SVGAGI. This CDR3 has 15 amino acids. V was trimmed by 5 bases and J by 2 bases, leaving 13 bases between them. CDR3 in amino acids: CASSGDLSPYNEQFF. The DNA for the CDR3 is TGTGCCAGCAGTGGAGATCTGAGCCCCTACAATGAGCAGTTCTTC.

This chain joins TRBV7-2 and TRBJ2-5; D remains ambiguous. The CDR3 extends over 14 amino acids. Germline CDR1 reads SGHTA; CDR2 reads FQGNSA. V was shortened by 2 bases and J by 4 bases, with 11 bases between the two germline ends. CDR3 region: CASSLKVPRETQYF. In nucleotides, the CDR3 is TGTGCCAGCAGCTTAAAAGTCCCTAGAGAGACCCAGTACTTC.

This chain joins TRBV6-5 and TRBJ1-2, with TRBD1 matching 12 bases. V was clipped by 7 bases and J by 6 bases; unmatched bases: 6. Germline loops: CDR1 MNHEY, CDR2 SVGAGI. The CDR3 totals 14 residues. The CDR3 DNA is TGTGCCAGCACGGGACAGGGGGCAGGGAATGGCTACACCTTC. It encodes CASTGQGAGNGYTF.

The gene calls are TRBV28 and TRBJ2-3; 8 bases are shared with TRBD2. From germline, CDR1 is MDHEN and CDR2 SYDVKM. This CDR3 spans 13 amino acids. The junction had 2 bases not matched to a gene; V was cut back by 6 bases and J by 3 bases. The CDR3 sequence: CASSGGGTDTQYF. CDR3 coding DNA: TGTGCCAGCAGCGGGGGGGGGACAGATACGCAGTATTTT.

The rearrangement uses TRBV4-3 and TRBJ1-1; 9 bases match TRBD1. V shed 3 bases, J shed 4 bases, and the junction held 12 bases outside the gene matches. Per the germline V gene, CDR1 is LGHNA and CDR2 is YSLEER. CDR3 length: 17 residues. The CDR3, as DNA: TGCGCCAGCAGCCACGGCCCCCCGACAGGGGGAAGCACTGAAGCTTTCTTT. Its translation is CASSHGPPTGGSTEAFF.

This clone is labeled medium-sized based on frequency. The chain combines TRBV18 with TRBJ2-1; TRBD1 aligns across 7 bases. V gave up 5 bases and J gave up 3 bases; unmatched junction bases: 4. CDR1 and CDR2 (germline): KGHSH, LQKENI. The CDR3 has 14 amino acids. As DNA, the CDR3 is TGTGCCAGCTCATCGACAGGGTTCTACAATGAGCAGTTCTTC. The encoded protein is CASSSTGFYNEQFF.

The chain is built from TRBV5-1 and TRBJ2-1; TRBD1 matches at 11 bases. Per the germline V gene, CDR1 is SGHRS and CDR2 is YFSETQ. The V and J ends lost 1 base and 3 bases, in that order; junction bases with no gene match: 6. This CDR3 has 17 amino acids. CDR3 loop: CASSLSGTGGRYNEQFF. Here the CDR3 DNA reads TGCGCCAGCAGCTTGTCGGGGACAGGGGGACGCTACAATGAGCAGTTCTTC.

The gene calls are TRBV4-3 and TRBJ1-5; D is ambiguous. The germline V and J ends were trimmed by 4 bases and 6 bases, with 10 bases remaining between them. The CDR3 totals 13 residues. CDR1 and CDR2 (germline): LGHNA, YSLEER. CDR3 in amino acids: CASSPSEGQPQHF. The CDR3 DNA sequence: TGCGCCAGCAGCCCTTCCGAGGGTCAGCCCCAGCATTTT.

Regarding this clone: An end of the junction does not agree with germline; a read error may underlie this. The V and J genes are TRBV4-3 and TRBJ2-1, with D perhaps matching TRBD2 (6 bases). Germline V gene lookup returns CDR1 LGHNA and CDR2 YSLEER. The CDR3 has 15 amino acids. CDR3 sequence (DNA): TGCGCCAGCAGCCAGGGACTTAGCTCCGACAATGAGCAGTTCTTC. It codes for CASSQGLSSDNEQFF.

Of note for this clone: One end of the junction fails to match germline, which may point to a read error. The gene calls are TRBV30 and TRBJ2-1; 14 bases are shared with TRBD2. Germline assignment: CDR1 GTSNPN and CDR2 SVGIG (reference sequence). The CDR3 spans 15 residues. CDR3 nucleotides: TGTGCCGGGAGTTCTAAAGGACTAGCGGGAGGAGAGCAGTTCTTC. Its protein product is CAGSSKGLAGGEQFF.

J is TRBJ2-7 and V is TRBV7-8, with D perhaps TRBD2 (5 bases). The germline CDR1 and CDR2 sequences are SGHVS and FQNEAQ. V was trimmed by 7 bases and J by 0 bases, leaving 13 bases between them. The CDR3 length is 14 residues. Here the CDR3 reads CASTLSGSSYEQYF. The CDR3 DNA follows: TGTGCCAGCACCCTGTCGGGGAGCTCCTACGAGCAGTACTTC. Supplemented by reference TRBV7-8 and TRBJ2-7, the full variable domain reads GAGVSQSPRYKVAKRGQDVALRCDPISGHVSLFWYQQALGQGPEFLTYFQNEAQLDKSGLPSDRFFAERPEGSVSTLKIQRTQQEDSAVYLCASTLSGSSYEQYFGPGTRLTVT.

The chain recombines TRBV11-2 with TRBJ2-5; possibly TRBD2 for D (7 bases). The germline V gene has CDR1 SGHAT and CDR2 FQNNGV. Trimming left V 4 bases short and J 2 bases short, with 11 bases between. CDR3 size: 14 residues. DNA for the CDR3: TGTGCCAGCAGCTGGGGGCGGGGGCAAGAGACCCAGTACTTC. Residues: CASSWGRGQETQYF.

V and J are TRBV28 and TRBJ2-3; 8 bases agree with TRBD2. The CDR3 extends over 15 amino acids. V was clipped by 2 bases and J by 5 bases; unmatched bases: 6. Germline V gives CDR1 MDHEN, CDR2 SYDVKM. DNA for the CDR3: TGTGCCAGCAGTTTAAAGGGACTAGGGGTAGATACGCAGTATTTT. This encodes CASSLKGLGVDTQYF. Full variable domain (missing parts from reference TRBV28 and TRBJ2-3): DVKVTQSSRYLVKRTGEKVFLECVQDMDHENMFWYRQDPGLGLRLIYFSYDVKMKEKGDIPEGYSVSREKKERFSLILESASTNQTSMYLCASSLKGLGVDTQYFGPGTRLTVL.

The V gene is TRBV6-5, the J gene TRBJ1-3; D might be TRBD1 (6 bases). Per the germline V gene, CDR1 is MNHEY and CDR2 is SVGAGI. V was shortened by 6 bases and J by 6 bases, with 12 bases between the two germline ends. CDR3 length: 13 amino acids. CDR3 residues: CASRQQGENTIYF. DNA for the CDR3: TGTGCCAGCAGGCAACAGGGCGAAAACACCATATATTTT.

This clone is labeled medium-sized based on frequency. The rearrangement uses TRBV7-2 and TRBJ1-4; the D gene is possibly TRBD1 (5 bases). This CDR3 has 14 amino acids. V dropped 3 bases and J dropped 8 bases, with 13 bases sitting between them. In germline, CDR1 is SGHTA, CDR2 FQGNSA. CDR3 amino acids: CASSFGQPREKLFF. CDR3 coding DNA: TGTGCCAGCAGCTTCGGACAACCAAGGGAAAAACTGTTTTTT.

Notes on this clone: This specimen includes other DNA sequences encoding the same CDR3. This chain uses TRBV20-1 with TRBJ1-1, with D hard to call. CDR1 is DFQATT and CDR2 is SNEGSKA in the germline V gene (reference sequence). The CDR3 contains 10 residues. Trimming removed 3 bases at V and 10 bases at J, with 9 bases between. The CDR3 is CSARSGGAFF. The CDR3 nucleotides are TGCAGTGCTAGGTCAGGAGGAGCTTTCTTT.